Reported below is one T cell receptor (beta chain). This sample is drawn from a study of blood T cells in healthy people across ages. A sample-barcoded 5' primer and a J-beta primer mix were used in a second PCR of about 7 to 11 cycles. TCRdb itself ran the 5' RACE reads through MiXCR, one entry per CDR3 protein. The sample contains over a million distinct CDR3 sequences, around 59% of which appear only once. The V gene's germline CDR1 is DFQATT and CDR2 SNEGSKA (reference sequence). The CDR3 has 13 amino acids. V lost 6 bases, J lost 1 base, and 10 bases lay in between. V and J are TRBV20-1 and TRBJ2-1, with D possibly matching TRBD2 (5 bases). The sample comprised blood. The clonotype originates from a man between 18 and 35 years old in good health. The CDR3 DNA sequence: TGCAGTGCCCACCTAGCTTCCTACAATGAGCAGTTCTTC. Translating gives CSAHLASYNEQFF.